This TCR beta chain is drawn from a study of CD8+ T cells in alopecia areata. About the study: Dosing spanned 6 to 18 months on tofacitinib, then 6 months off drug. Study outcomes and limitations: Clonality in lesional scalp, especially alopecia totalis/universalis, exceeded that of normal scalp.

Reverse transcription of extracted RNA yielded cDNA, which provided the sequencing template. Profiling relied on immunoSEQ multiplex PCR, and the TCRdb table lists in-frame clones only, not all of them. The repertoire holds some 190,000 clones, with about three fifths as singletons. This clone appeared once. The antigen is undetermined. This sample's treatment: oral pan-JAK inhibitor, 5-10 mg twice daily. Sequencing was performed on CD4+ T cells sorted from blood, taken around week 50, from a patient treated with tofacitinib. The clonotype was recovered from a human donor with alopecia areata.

CDR3 in amino acids: CSAEGPNGYTF. CDR3 in DNA: TGCAGCGCCGAGGGACCAAATGGCTACACCTTC. This chain joins TRBV29-1 and TRBJ1-2, with D possibly matching TRBD1 (5 bases). V was shortened by 7 bases and J by 6 bases, with 12 bases between the two germline ends. From germline, CDR1 is SQVTM and CDR2 ANQGSEA. This CDR3 has 11 amino acids.